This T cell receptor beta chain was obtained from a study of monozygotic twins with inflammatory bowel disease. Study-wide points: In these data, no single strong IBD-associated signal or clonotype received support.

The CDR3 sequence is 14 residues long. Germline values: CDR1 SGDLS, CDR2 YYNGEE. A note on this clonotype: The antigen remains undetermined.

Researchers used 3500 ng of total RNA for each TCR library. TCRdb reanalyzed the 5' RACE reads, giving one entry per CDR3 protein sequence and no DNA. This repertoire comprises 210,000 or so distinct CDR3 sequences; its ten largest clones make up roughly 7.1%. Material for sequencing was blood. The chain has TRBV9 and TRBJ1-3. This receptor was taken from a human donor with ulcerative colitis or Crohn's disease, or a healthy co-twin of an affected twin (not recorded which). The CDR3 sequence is CASSAGGSGNTIYF.